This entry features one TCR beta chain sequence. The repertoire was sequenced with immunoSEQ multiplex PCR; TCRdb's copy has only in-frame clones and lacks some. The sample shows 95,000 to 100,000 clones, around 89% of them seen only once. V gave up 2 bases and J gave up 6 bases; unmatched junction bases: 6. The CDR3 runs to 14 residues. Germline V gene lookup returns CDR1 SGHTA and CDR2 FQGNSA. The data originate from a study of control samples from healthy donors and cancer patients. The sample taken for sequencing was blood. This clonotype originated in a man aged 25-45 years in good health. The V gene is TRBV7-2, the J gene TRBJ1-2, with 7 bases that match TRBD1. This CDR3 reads CASSLKQGPNGYTF. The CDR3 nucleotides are TGTGCCAGCAGCTTAAAACAGGGGCCTAATGGCTACACCTTC. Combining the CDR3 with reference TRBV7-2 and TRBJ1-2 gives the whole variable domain GAGVSQSPSNKVTEKGKDVELRCDPISGHTALYWYRQSLGQGLEFLIYFQGNSAPDKSGLPSDRFSAERTGGSVSTLTIQRTQQEDSAVYLCASSLKQGPNGYTFGSGTRLTVV.